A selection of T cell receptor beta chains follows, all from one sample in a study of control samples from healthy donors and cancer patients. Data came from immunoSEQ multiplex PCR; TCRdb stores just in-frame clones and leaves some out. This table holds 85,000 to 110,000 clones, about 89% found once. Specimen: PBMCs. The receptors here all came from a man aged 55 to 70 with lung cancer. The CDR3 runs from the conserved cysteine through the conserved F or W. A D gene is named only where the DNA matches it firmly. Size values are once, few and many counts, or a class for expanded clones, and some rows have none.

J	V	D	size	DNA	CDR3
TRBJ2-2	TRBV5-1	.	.	TGCGCCAGCAGCTTTGCCGTCACCGGGGAGCTGTTTTTT	CASSFAVTGELFF
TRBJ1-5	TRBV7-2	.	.	TGTGCCAGCAGCTTAGAGGCAGGGTATGGCAATCAGCCCCAGCATTTT	CASSLEAGYGNQPQHF
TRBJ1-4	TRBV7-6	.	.	TGTGCCAGCAGCTTGATAGACAGCTATAATGAAAAACTGTTTTTT	CASSLIDSYNEKLFF
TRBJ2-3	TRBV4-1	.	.	TGCGCCAGCAGCCCTCGGGACAGCACAGATACGCAGTATTTT	CASSPRDSTDTQYF
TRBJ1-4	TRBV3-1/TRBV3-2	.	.	TGTGCCAGCAGCAAATATGAAAAACTGTTTTTT	CASSKYEKLFF
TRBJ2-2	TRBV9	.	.	TGTGCCAGCAGCGTAACCTCGACAGGTAACACCGGGGAGCTGTTTTTT	CASSVTSTGNTGELFF
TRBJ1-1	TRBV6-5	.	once	TGTGCCAGCAATTCTATGAACACTGAAGCTTTCTTT	CASNSMNTEAFF
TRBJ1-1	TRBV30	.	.	TGTGCCTGGACAGAGGGAAGGGAGACTGAAGCTTTCTTT	CAWTEGRETEAFF
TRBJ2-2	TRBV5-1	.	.	TGCGCCAGCAGCCTCAGACAGGCCGACACCGGGGAGCTGTTTTTT	CASSLRQADTGELFF
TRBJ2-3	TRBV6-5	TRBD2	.	TGTGCCAGCAGTTACGGGGGGGGATACACAGATACGCAGTATTTT	CASSYGGGYTDTQYF
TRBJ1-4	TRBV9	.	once	TGTGCCAGCAGCGGCAGGATTAATGAAAAACTGTTTTTT	CASSGRINEKLFF
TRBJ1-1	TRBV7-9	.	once	TGTGCCAGCAGCTTACTAGGTGGGAACACTGAAGCTTTCTTT	CASSLLGGNTEAFF
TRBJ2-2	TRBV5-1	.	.	TGCGCCAGCAGCTTGGGGACAGACGGGGAGCTGTTTTTT	CASSLGTDGELFF
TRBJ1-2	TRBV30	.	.	TGTGCCTGGAGTCCGACGGCGGCGGGGGCGATTGGCTACACCTTC	CAWSPTAAGAIGYTF
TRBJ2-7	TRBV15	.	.	TGTGCCACCAGCAGGAGGGACTACGAGCAGTACTTC	CATSRRDYEQYF
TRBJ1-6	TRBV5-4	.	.	TGTGCCAGCAGATATGGACAAGAGGATTCACCCCTCCACTTT	CASRYGQEDSPLHF
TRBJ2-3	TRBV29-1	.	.	TGCAGCGTTGAAGATCGTAGGGGGGGGCCAGATACGCAGTATTTT	CSVEDRRGGPDTQYF
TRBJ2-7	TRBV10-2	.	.	TGCGCCAGCAGGGGGAGGCGAGCCTACGAGCAGTACTTC	CASRGRRAYEQYF
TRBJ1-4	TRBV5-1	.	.	TGCGCCAGCAGGGGGGAAGGGCGTGAAAAACTGTTTTTT	CASRGEGREKLFF